This record looks at one T cell receptor (beta chain) sequence and its context. The data originate from a study of shared clonotypes between healthy human individuals. This CDR3 spans 13 amino acids. Losses at the gene ends were 6 bases for V and 4 bases for J; bases not matched to a gene: 5. Germline CDR1 SQVTM, CDR2 ANQGSEA. Researchers divided each subset's genomic DNA evenly across several immunoSEQ plates. The assay was immunoSEQ multiplex PCR, and TCRdb's table has in-frame clones only and misses some. The repertoire holds about 600,000 clones, with 95% to 98% as singletons. The naive CD8 fraction comprised CD45RO-negative cells positively selected for CCR7 and excluded terminally differentiated effector memory CD45RA+ cells.

What was sequenced was naive CD8+ T cells sorted from blood. The rearrangement uses TRBV29-1 and TRBJ1-1, with 10 bases aligning to TRBD1. This clonotype was obtained from a man aged 25-40 years in good health. Written as DNA, the CDR3 is TGCAGCGTGACAGGGGGCCGCAGCACTGAAGCTTTCTTT. It yields the protein CSVTGGRSTEAFF.